This is a list of T cell receptor beta chains from one sample in a study of human CD8 memory T cell subsets. For each CDR3 protein, TCRdb gives one entry from its re-call of the 5' RACE reads, without DNA. The table lists more than 9,000 distinct CDR3 sequences, with roughly 9% in the top ten. Specimen: CD8+ stem-like memory T cells (TSCM and TCM) sorted from PBMCs. These receptors were taken from a human donor in good health. The CDR3 runs from the conserved cysteine through the conserved F or W. Only some rows state a clone size, as once, few, many or a class for expanded clones.

V	J	size	CDR3
TRBV5-5	TRBJ2-5	-	CASSLDGTQYF
TRBV28	TRBJ1-2	-	CASSFGTEWYGYTF
TRBV5-1	TRBJ1-4	-	CASSLANRVTEKLFF
TRBV19	TRBJ1-2	-	CASSIFSGDSYGYTF
TRBV7-3	TRBJ2-3	-	CASSLTAGESDTQYF
TRBV4-3	TRBJ2-7	-	CASSQGDRDIFAYEQYF
TRBV6-5	TRBJ2-5	-	CASSYSGVTETQYF
TRBV20-1	TRBJ2-3	-	CSASVAGGTDTQYF
TRBV7-9	TRBJ2-3	-	CASSPRGGAGTQYF
TRBV27	TRBJ2-3	-	CASSLVIRDTSTDTQYF
TRBV5-1	TRBJ1-5	-	CASSFGRSKIYSNQPQHF
TRBV15	TRBJ2-1	-	CATSKGLADNEQFF
TRBV3-1	TRBJ1-1	-	CASSQDIGLLNTEAFF
TRBV4-1	TRBJ2-7	-	CASSQDFSPYEQYF
TRBV10-3	TRBJ1-2	-	CAISRGENYGYTF
TRBV4-1	TRBJ2-7	-	CASSQEFVESGVDYEQYF
TRBV3-1	TRBJ2-7	-	CASSQATYGGRTGSLPYEQYF
TRBV6-5	TRBJ2-1	-	CASSRSGATLDNEQFF
TRBV6-2/TRBV6-3	TRBJ1-5	large	CASSLEAIQPQHF
TRBV7-3	TRBJ2-7	medium-sized	CASSPETSGGDYEQYF
TRBV7-9	TRBJ2-1	-	CASSLVQGLGEQFF
TRBV5-4	TRBJ2-5	-	CASSLAERAVETQYF
TRBV20-1	TRBJ2-7	-	CSATAGGIVGWEQYF
TRBV21-1	TRBJ2-1	-	CASTHTSYNEQFF
TRBV23-1	TRBJ2-5	-	CASSHEHQETQYF
TRBV29-1	TRBJ2-7	-	CSVVGSPSYEQYF
TRBV7-6	TRBJ2-1	-	CASSAGGPEEQFF
TRBV7-8	TRBJ2-1	-	CASSFTSGLEQFF
TRBV4-2	TRBJ2-3	-	CASSQEWRGGTDTQYF
TRBV2	TRBJ1-1	-	CASSDGRGGGLNTEAFF
TRBV29-1	TRBJ2-7	-	CSVGLTGNEQYF
TRBV11-3	TRBJ2-1	-	CASSNLAGLSYNEQFF
TRBV7-3	TRBJ2-1	-	CASSLRVLGEQFF
TRBV19	TRBJ2-1	-	CASSLAGALNEQFF
TRBV27	TRBJ1-5	-	CASSLFSSNQPQHF
TRBV29-1	TRBJ1-1	medium-sized	CSVEDQGQGAVVTEAFF
TRBV6-5	TRBJ2-2	-	CASSYLSPSGGPNTGELFF
TRBV11-3	TRBJ2-5	medium-sized	CASSEGDGGLEGQTQYF
TRBV28	TRBJ1-5	-	CASSLDRNNQPQHF
TRBV18	TRBJ2-7	medium-sized	CASSPNPGTGKTYEQYF
TRBV7-6	TRBJ2-1	-	CASSLALGNHNEQFF
TRBV7-3	TRBJ2-7	-	CASSPFGRGQAYEQYF
TRBV27	TRBJ2-7	medium-sized	CASSLGRPSYEQYF